One and the same sample provided the 27 T cell receptor beta chains below, sequenced in a study of OX40 agonist ivuxolimab in advanced cancers. Measured with immunoSEQ multiplex PCR; TCRdb has only the in-frame clones, and not every one. The table has 79,000 or so clones, roughly nine tenths seen once. Sequences were derived from CD4+ or CD8+ T cells sorted from blood, sampled in a trial of the OX40 agonist ivuxolimab. These receptors were taken from an adult with an advanced solid tumor such as melanoma, head and neck, liver or kidney cancer.

The chain links TRBV28 to TRBJ2-2, with D unclear. Germline CDR1 is MDHEN and CDR2 is SYDVKM. Deletions cut 6 bases from V and 3 bases from J, with 11 bases between. The CDR3 loop spans 14 amino acids. The CDR3 nucleotides read TGTGCCAGCAGCCCCGGACGGTACACCGGGGAGCTGTTTTTT. Amino acid sequence: CASSPGRYTGELFF.

The V and J genes are TRBV2 and TRBJ1-5, with 8 bases aligning to TRBD1. In germline, CDR1 is SNHLY, CDR2 FYNNEI. Unmatched junction bases numbered 11, after V lost 10 bases and J lost 3 bases. The CDR3 is 15 amino acids. CDR3 amino acids: CATAAGGSSNQPQHF. In DNA, the CDR3 is TGTGCCACCGCTGCAGGGGGCTCTTCCAATCAGCCCCAGCATTTT.

This rearrangement joins TRBV29-1 to TRBJ2-1; D remains unclear. The V and J ends lost 4 bases and 7 bases respectively, with 8 bases between them. There are 11 residues in the CDR3. CDR1 and CDR2 from the germline V gene are SQVTM and ANQGSEA. Here the CDR3 reads CSVAPLNEQFF. CDR3 in DNA: TGCAGCGTTGCTCCACTGAATGAGCAGTTCTTC.

The J gene is TRBJ2-7, the V gene TRBV28; D might be TRBD1 (6 bases). Looked up from germline, CDR1 is MDHEN and CDR2 is SYDVKM. This CDR3 comprises 15 residues. V shed 2 bases and J shed 2 bases, with 13 bases lying between them. CDR3 residues: CASSLMNRVTYEQYF. Written as DNA, the CDR3 is TGTGCCAGCAGTTTAATGAACAGGGTAACCTACGAGCAGTACTTC.

The chain combines TRBV11-2 with TRBJ2-2; TRBD2 matches at 14 bases. Germline values: CDR1 SGHAT, CDR2 FQNNGV. CDR3 size: 19 residues. Trimming cost V 4 bases and J 3 bases; bases outside gene matches: 10. The CDR3 loop reads CASSSKGTSGRRYTGELFF. The CDR3 coding sequence is TGTGCCAGCAGCTCAAAAGGGACTAGCGGGAGACGATACACCGGGGAGCTGTTTTTT.

The chain combines TRBV11-3 with TRBJ2-3; TRBD2 aligns across 10 bases. Germline V gene lookup returns CDR1 SGHNT and CDR2 YENEEA. The ends lost 5 bases at V and 4 bases at J; junction bases unmatched: 9. This CDR3 spans 16 amino acids. In DNA form, the CDR3 reads TGTGCCAGCAGCCCGCAGCTAGCGGGAGCGGCAGATACGCAGTATTTT. This sequence encodes CASSPQLAGAADTQYF.

The V and J genes are TRBV28 and TRBJ2-5; the D gene is possibly TRBD2 (6 bases). The CDR3 is 15 amino acids. V lost 7 bases and J 3 bases, leaving 18 bases between the germline ends. Germline assignment: CDR1 MDHEN and CDR2 SYDVKM. The CDR3 nucleotides read TGTGCCAGCACTCTGGTTGGGACTCAAGAAGAGACCCAGTACTTC. Its protein product is CASTLVGTQEETQYF.

In this sample, this clone turned up a few times. V is TRBV30 and J is TRBJ2-3, with D unclear. Germline CDR1 reads GTSNPN; CDR2 reads SVGIG (reference sequence). The V gene lost 0 bases and the J gene lost 2 bases, with 6 bases spanning the gap. The CDR3 runs 13 residues. Here the CDR3 reads CAWSVQITDTQYF. The CDR3 DNA reads as TGTGCCTGGAGTGTACAGATCACAGATACGCAGTATTTT.

This sequence joins TRBV18 and TRBJ2-1; D perhaps matches TRBD1 (6 bases). The CDR3 loop spans 15 amino acids. Germline assignment: CDR1 KGHSH and CDR2 LQKENI. The V end was cut by 3 bases, the J end by 5 bases, with 14 bases between. In DNA, the CDR3 is TGTGCCAGCTCACCCCCAGCAGGGGCAGACAATGAGCAGTTCTTC. Translation gives CASSPPAGADNEQFF. The variable domain in full, completed from reference TRBV18 and TRBJ2-1, reads NAGVMQNPRHLVRRRGQEARLRCSPMKGHSHVYWYRQLPEEGLKFMVYLQKENIIDESGMPKERFSAEFPKEGPSILRIQQVVRGDSAAYFCASSPPAGADNEQFFGPGTRLTVL.

The V call is TRBV18, the J call TRBJ1-4; TRBD1 matches 9 bases. Losses at the gene ends were 5 bases for V and 8 bases for J; bases not matched to a gene: 6. This CDR3 has 14 amino acids. Germline CDR1 reads KGHSH; CDR2 reads LQKENI. The CDR3 reads CASSTGTGSEKLFF. The CDR3 DNA sequence: TGTGCCAGCTCAACCGGGACAGGGTCCGAAAAACTGTTTTTT.

This clone was picked up one time. The chain uses TRBV5-1 and TRBJ2-7; D may be TRBD2 (7 bases). V was cut by 4 bases and J by 7 bases, with 18 bases left in between. Germline V lookup: CDR1 SGHRS, CDR2 YFSETQ. The CDR3 is 14 residues long. The CDR3 region is CASSPEGGRREQYF. Here the CDR3 DNA reads TGCGCCAGCAGCCCCGAGGGGGGGCGGAGGGAGCAGTACTTC.

The chain combines TRBV6-5 with TRBJ2-3, with TRBD2 as a possible D gene (6 bases). V shed 2 bases and J shed 2 bases, with 11 bases lying between them. The CDR3 extends over 15 amino acids. Germline V CDR1 and CDR2: MNHEY, SVGAGI. Here the CDR3 reads CASSYGRGHTDTQYF. The CDR3 bases are TGTGCCAGCAGTTACGGGCGGGGCCACACAGATACGCAGTATTTT.

The gene calls are TRBV10-3 and TRBJ2-2; unclear D gene. This CDR3 contains 13 residues. V was cut by 5 bases and J by 4 bases, with 8 bases left in between. Germline V lookup: CDR1 ENHRY, CDR2 SYGVKD. The CDR3 DNA reads TGTGCCATCAGTCCCCCACCCACCGGGGAGCTGTTTTTT. This sequence encodes CAISPPPTGELFF.

CDR3 residues: CASSPTGSKENTIYF. In DNA, the CDR3 is TGCGCCAGCAGCCCGACAGGGTCCAAGGAAAACACCATATATTTT. The chain links TRBV5-1 to TRBJ1-3; 7 bases agree with TRBD1. This CDR3 is 15 amino acids long. J lost 6 bases, V lost 4 bases, and 10 bases had no gene match. Germline CDR1 and CDR2: SGHRS and YFSETQ. Filled out from reference TRBV5-1 and TRBJ1-3, the complete variable domain reads KAGVTQTPRYLIKTRGQQVTLSCSPISGHRSVSWYQQTPGQGLQFLFEYFSETQRNKGNFPGRFSGRQFSNSRSEMNVSTLELGDSALYLCASSPTGSKENTIYFGEGSWLTVV.

V gene TRBV7-2 combines with J gene TRBJ2-7; 11 nucleotides line up with TRBD2. The CDR3 spans 14 residues. Trimming took 5 bases from V and 5 from J; bases not matched to a gene: 5. Germline V gene lookup returns CDR1 SGHTA and CDR2 FQGNSA. The CDR3 DNA follows: TGTGCCAGCAGCCCGGGACTAGCGGTTAACGAGCAGTACTTC. Its protein product is CASSPGLAVNEQYF.

J is TRBJ2-2 and V is TRBV4-2, with 10 bases matching TRBD2. CDR3 size: 17 residues. Germline V gives CDR1 LGHNA, CDR2 YNFKEQ. Germline trimming cut 2 bases from V and 6 bases from J; bases unmatched to any gene: 9. The CDR3 bases are TGTGCCAGCAGCCAACAGGAAGCGGGAGGGGTTGCCGGGGAGCTGTTTTTT. Its translation is CASSQQEAGGVAGELFF.

This chain joins TRBV10-3 and TRBJ1-5; 7 bases agree with TRBD1. Germline V gene lookup returns CDR1 ENHRY and CDR2 SYGVKD. The ends lost 4 bases at V and 10 bases at J; junction bases unmatched: 10. The CDR3 has 14 amino acids. The CDR3 region has the DNA TGTGCCATCAGTGGAGAGCAGGGGGTCGGCCCCCAGCATTTT. It yields the protein CAISGEQGVGPQHF.

V is TRBV28 and J is TRBJ1-1; no reliable D call. Germline V gene lookup returns CDR1 MDHEN and CDR2 SYDVKM. V was pared by 5 bases and J by 2 bases, with 12 bases between. CDR3 length equals 14 residues. The CDR3 region has the DNA TGTGCCAGCAGTCCACCAAACAAAAACACTGAAGCTTTCTTT. Translated: CASSPPNKNTEAFF.

The gene calls are TRBV2 and TRBJ1-4; D is perhaps TRBD1 (6 bases). V shed 6 bases and J shed 7 bases, with 18 bases lying between them. Germline CDR1 reads SNHLY; CDR2 reads FYNNEI. This CDR3 region has 15 residues. DNA for the CDR3: TGTGCCAGCAGCCAGACTACAGGGTTGGGTGAAAAACTGTTTTTT. Translation: CASSQTTGLGEKLFF.

The J gene is TRBJ2-7, the V gene TRBV6-5, with D uncertain. The CDR3 sequence is 15 residues long. V lost 2 bases, J lost 2 bases, and 13 bases lay in between. CDR1 is MNHEY, CDR2 SVGAGI, per germline. The CDR3, as DNA: TGTGCCAGCAGTTACGGCTCAGTCAAAACCTACGAGCAGTACTTC. Translating gives CASSYGSVKTYEQYF.

This chain connects TRBV7-2 to TRBJ1-4; no clear D. Trimming pared 2 bases from V and 0 bases from J, leaving 7 bases between. CDR1 and CDR2 (germline): SGHTA, FQGNSA. The CDR3 length is 15 residues. The CDR3 DNA reads as TGTGCCAGCAGCTTAAGTGGGACAACTAATGAAAAACTGTTTTTT. It is translated as CASSLSGTTNEKLFF.

The chain joins TRBV5-1 to TRBJ2-5, with 12 bases lining up with TRBD1. The CDR3 consists of 17 residues. Per germline, CDR1 SGHRS and CDR2 YFSETQ. V shed 1 base, J shed 1 base, and the junction held 5 bases outside the gene matches. The DNA for the CDR3 is TGCGCCAGCAGCTTGTGGGGACAGGGGGCACCCCAAGAGACCCAGTACTTC. This codes for CASSLWGQGAPQETQYF.

This chain connects TRBV5-1 to TRBJ1-1, with 7 bases lining up with TRBD1. After removal of 4 bases from V and 1 base from J, the junction contained 7 bases not matched to a gene. The CDR3 totals 15 residues. Germline V gene sequence: CDR1 SGHRS, CDR2 YFSETQ. CDR3 protein: CASSTGTVTNTEAFF. The CDR3 DNA is TGCGCCAGCAGCACCGGGACAGTTACGAACACTGAAGCTTTCTTT. Full variable domain (rest looked up from reference TRBV5-1 and TRBJ1-1): KAGVTQTPRYLIKTRGQQVTLSCSPISGHRSVSWYQQTPGQGLQFLFEYFSETQRNKGNFPGRFSGRQFSNSRSEMNVSTLELGDSALYLCASSTGTVTNTEAFFGQGTRLTVV.

The chain recombines TRBV28 with TRBJ2-2; 7 bases map to TRBD1. Per the germline V gene, CDR1 is MDHEN and CDR2 is SYDVKM. This CDR3 has 15 residues. V lost 2 bases to trimming and J lost 5 bases; unmatched junction nucleotides: 5. In DNA form, the CDR3 reads TGTGCCAGCAGTTTAGGGGACAGACTGACCGGGGAGCTGTTTTTT. It translates to CASSLGDRLTGELFF.

The V call is TRBV4-3, the J call TRBJ2-5; D gene uncertain. CDR1 is LGHNA and CDR2 is YSLEER in the germline V gene. The CDR3 has 15 residues. V was shortened by 0 bases and J by 2 bases, with 10 bases between the two germline ends. CDR3 sequence: CASSQDWARQETQYF. DNA of the CDR3: TGCGCCAGCAGCCAAGATTGGGCACGACAAGAGACCCAGTACTTC.

The chain links TRBV28 to TRBJ1-5; no clear D. V lost 6 bases to trimming and J lost 2 bases, with 17 bases between them. The germline gives CDR1 MDHEN, CDR2 SYDVKM. The CDR3 consists of 16 residues. CDR3 sequence reads: CASRYGLPSGNQPQHF. In DNA form, the CDR3 reads TGTGCCAGCAGGTATGGACTCCCCTCAGGCAATCAGCCCCAGCATTTT.

The chain joins TRBV6-6 to TRBJ2-3, with D possibly matching TRBD1 (6 bases). V was clipped by 5 bases and J by 2 bases, with 11 bases between them. The CDR3 consists of 14 residues. The germline V gene encodes CDR1 MNHNY and CDR2 SVGAGI (reference sequence). The CDR3 region has the DNA TGTGCCAGCAGTCAGGGGCGGCACACAGATACGCAGTATTTT. Its translation is CASSQGRHTDTQYF.